Shown below are 18 T cell receptor beta chains from a single sample sequenced in a study of CD8 T cells in Susac syndrome (dated by TCRdb to about 2019). Library preparation employed the immunoSEQ multiplex PCR assay. RNA was extracted using the RNeasy kit, and roughly 0.5 to 1 ug of the RNA was reverse transcribed with random hexamers. In TCRdb, the public reads were trimmed at Q25 with fastp and aligned with MiXCR, with productive beta chains retained. Duplicate CDR3 protein sequences are folded into a single record with the most common DNA and genes. The sample table holds 100,000 to 150,000 distinct CDR3 sequences, of which roughly 96% were seen once. Of the sample, roughly 0.13% falls within the top ten clones. The specimen was CD4+ T cells from PBMCs. The receptors were sampled from a human donor in good health.

The chain uses TRBV4-2 and TRBJ2-1; no clear D gene. The CDR3 extends over 15 amino acids. V lost 0 bases, J lost 8 bases, and 14 bases lay in between. Germline CDR1 reads LGHNA; CDR2 reads YNFKEQ. CDR3 bases: TGTGCCAGCAGCCAAGAAGTACTCCCGGGCGATGAGCAGTTCTTC. Protein sequence: CASSQEVLPGDEQFF.

This clonotype was found once. The chain has TRBV29-1 and TRBJ2-5, with a weak D call TRBD2 (6 bases). CDR3 length equals 12 residues. V was shortened by 8 bases and J by 4 bases, with 14 bases between the two germline ends. Germline V gives CDR1 SQVTM, CDR2 ANQGSEA. The CDR3 DNA follows: TGCAGCTTCCTGTCGGGGGTAGAGACCCAGTACTTC. This codes for CSFLSGVETQYF.

This clonotype came up once. The CDR3 nucleotides read TGCAGTGCTAGAGGGAACAGGGGGCAGGGGGACGAGCAGTACTTC. Its translation: CSARGNRGQGDEQYF. The V and J genes are TRBV20-1 and TRBJ2-7, with 9 bases aligning to TRBD1. The V and J ends lost 1 base and 5 bases, in that order; junction bases with no gene match: 9. CDR1 is DFQATT and CDR2 is SNEGSKA in the germline V gene (reference sequence). The CDR3 has 15 amino acids.

The chain has TRBV7-2 and TRBJ2-1; TRBD2 aligns across 10 bases. Germline CDR1 and CDR2: SGHTA and FQGNSA. The CDR3 loop spans 15 amino acids. Germline trimming cut 5 bases from V and 5 bases from J; bases unmatched to any gene: 6. The CDR3 DNA reads as TGTGCCAGCAGCCCTAGCGGGAGCGTCGACAATGAGCAGTTCTTC. Amino acids: CASSPSGSVDNEQFF.

J is TRBJ1-4 and V is TRBV5-6; D is unclear. With 1 base removed from V and 11 bases from J, the gap between germline ends came to 12 bases. This CDR3 spans 13 amino acids. Germline V lookup: CDR1 SGHDT, CDR2 YYEEEE. The CDR3 here is CASSLYSTEKLFF. The CDR3, as DNA: TGTGCCAGCAGCTTGTACTCGACGGAGAAACTGTTTTTT.

The CDR3 protein is CASSRNRGQVRGSGTEAFF. The CDR3 DNA reads as TGTGCCAGCAGCCGCAACAGGGGGCAAGTAAGGGGGTCTGGCACTGAAGCTTTCTTT. The chain recombines TRBV3-1 with TRBJ1-1, with TRBD1 identical over 9 bases. This CDR3 is built from 19 residues. Trimming cost V 4 bases and J 4 bases; bases outside gene matches: 19. Germline CDR1 reads LGHDT; CDR2 reads YNNKEL (reference sequence).

This clonotype was picked up one time. This chain connects TRBV29-1 to TRBJ2-7, with 7 bases lining up with TRBD1. The V and J ends lost 6 bases and 6 bases, in that order; junction bases with no gene match: 8. Germline lookup yields CDR1 SQVTM and CDR2 ANQGSEA. The CDR3 loop spans 12 amino acids. In DNA, the CDR3 is TGCAGCGTCTCCGACAGGGTCGGCGAGCAGTACTTC. This sequence encodes CSVSDRVGEQYF.

The CDR3 region is CASKAEPSTDTQYF. In DNA form, the CDR3 reads TGCGCCAGCAAAGCAGAACCATCCACAGATACGCAGTATTTT. The chain is built from TRBV5-1 and TRBJ2-3; no clear D gene. The CDR3 spans 14 residues. The V gene lost 6 bases and the J gene lost 2 bases, with 13 bases spanning the gap. Germline V CDR1 and CDR2: SGHRS, YFSETQ.

Only one count was recorded for this clonotype. V usage is TRBV29-1 and J usage is TRBJ1-3; the D gene is possibly TRBD1 (5 bases). The length of the CDR3 is 13 residues. Germline V gene sequence: CDR1 SQVTM, CDR2 ANQGSEA. Deletions cut 3 bases from V and 6 bases from J, with 12 bases between. The CDR3: CSVEGGLANTIYF. CDR3 DNA sequence: TGCAGCGTTGAGGGGGGACTTGCAAACACCATATATTTT.

This chain joins TRBV7-9 and TRBJ1-1; 8 nucleotides line up with TRBD1. From germline, CDR1 is SEHNR and CDR2 FQNEAQ (reference sequence). V shed 5 bases, J shed 4 bases, and the junction held 6 bases outside the gene matches. This CDR3 comprises 14 residues. In DNA, the CDR3 is TGTGCCAGCAGCGTACAGGGGGTTCGCACTGAAGCTTTCTTT. Translating it yields CASSVQGVRTEAFF.

CDR3 DNA: TGTGCCAGCAGCCCTAGCGGGAGTACTAATACGCAGTATTTT. This translates into CASSPSGSTNTQYF. The rearrangement joins TRBV6-2 or TRBV6-3 to TRBJ2-3; 10 bases align to TRBD2. The CDR3 extends over 14 amino acids. The V gene's germline CDR1 is MNHEY and CDR2 SVGEGT. Trimming at V came to 6 bases and at J to 7 bases, leaving 7 bases not matched to a gene.

The chain is built from TRBV9 and TRBJ2-7, with D possibly being TRBD2 (6 bases). V was cut by 4 bases and J by 2 bases, with 13 bases left in between. The length of the CDR3 is 14 residues. Germline V gene data show CDR1 as SGDLS and CDR2 as YYNGEE. DNA for the CDR3: TGTGCCAGCAGCCCTCGGGAGTCCCCCTACGAGCAGTACTTC. It encodes CASSPRESPYEQYF.

The chain is built from TRBV29-1 and TRBJ2-7; maybe TRBD2 (6 bases). This CDR3 contains 12 residues. V lost 6 bases, J lost 5 bases, and 14 bases lay in between. Germline CDR1 SQVTM, CDR2 ANQGSEA. CDR3 in amino acids: CSVRWGDDEQYF. The DNA for the CDR3 is TGCAGCGTACGGTGGGGGGACGACGAGCAGTACTTC.

This sequence joins TRBV7-9 and TRBJ2-7; TRBD2 agrees at 8 bases. The V gene's germline CDR1 is SEHNR and CDR2 FQNEAQ (reference sequence). The CDR3 extends over 14 amino acids. J lost 2 bases, V lost 4 bases, and 4 bases had no gene match. The CDR3 is CASSSGLDTYEQYF. Written as DNA, the CDR3 is TGTGCCAGCAGCTCGGGACTAGATACCTACGAGCAGTACTTC.

This chain links TRBV12-3 or TRBV12-4 with TRBJ2-3, with a possible D match to TRBD2 (6 bases). There are 15 residues in the CDR3. Trimming pared 3 bases from V and 6 bases from J, leaving 16 bases between. In nucleotides, the CDR3 is TGTGCCAGCAGTTTGGGGGGAGCGGGCGTGGATACGCAGTATTTT. This translates into CASSLGGAGVDTQYF.

The chain recombines TRBV7-2 with TRBJ2-7; no firm D call. Germline loops: CDR1 SGHTA, CDR2 FQGNSA. The CDR3 extends over 14 amino acids. Trimming shortened V by 1 base and J by 3 bases, and 10 bases separated the two germline ends. CDR3 sequence (DNA): TGTGCCAGCAGCTTAGGGGTTTCCGGCTACGAGCAGTACTTC. This gives the protein CASSLGVSGYEQYF.

The rearrangement links TRBV7-2 to TRBJ2-7; 7 bases align to TRBD2. The J segment lost 4 bases and the V segment lost 8 bases, leaving 14 bases of the junction unmatched. The V gene's germline CDR1 is SGHTA and CDR2 FQGNSA. The CDR3 loop spans 15 amino acids. CDR3 coding DNA: TGTGCCAGCGAAGAATTGGGGGGGGTCCAGTACGAGCAGTACTTC. It yields the protein CASEELGGVQYEQYF.

V gene TRBV2 combines with J gene TRBJ2-7, with 9 nucleotides matching TRBD2. CDR1 SNHLY and CDR2 FYNNEI come from the germline V gene. V lost 9 bases, J lost 5 bases, and 8 bases stayed unmatched. CDR3 length equals 13 residues. The CDR3 region has the DNA TGTGCCAGTCTCGGACTAGCGTCACACGAGCAGTACTTC. Translating gives CASLGLASHEQYF.